The T cell receptor beta chain under discussion was sequenced for a study of T cell clones after liver transplantation. Findings and limits, study-wide: A larger donor-reactive than third-party decline suggested partial antigen-specific deletion.

Remarks on this clone: The target antigen is unknown.

Some clones are missing from TCRdb's copy, which holds only in-frame ones; the method was immunoSEQ multiplex PCR. The data show roughly 17,000 clones, about 84% seen once. This TCR was recovered from a human patient who received a liver transplant. Part of the T cells may come from the graft donor. The sample consisted of CD8+ T cells from blood, taken around 50 months after liver transplant.

This CDR3 is CSVETGLTVETQYF. In DNA form, the CDR3 reads TGCAGCGTTGAGACCGGACTAACGGTTGAGACCCAGTACTTC. The chain links TRBV29-1 to TRBJ2-5; possibly TRBD2 for D (6 bases). Germline values: CDR1 SQVTM, CDR2 ANQGSEA. V lost 3 bases and J 5 bases, leaving 16 bases between the germline ends. The CDR3 is 14 residues long.